Sequencing of this T cell receptor (beta chain) was carried out in a study of radiation and T cells in renal cell carcinoma. In its sample, this clone was seen a few times. TCRdb's table, derived via immunoSEQ multiplex PCR, lists solely in-frame clones and lacks some. The sample lists some 150,000 clones; 87% were seen once. Sample time point: blood 2 weeks post-SBRT. Indicated treatment: 15 Gy SBRT to primary tumor, nephrectomy 4 weeks later. This CDR3 spans 13 amino acids. Trimming left V 0 bases short and J 0 bases short, with 3 bases between. CDR1 and CDR2 from the germline V gene are SGDLS and YYNGEE.

This chain uses TRBV9 with TRBJ1-1; no clear D. This receptor was identified in a woman in her fifties or sixties with renal cell carcinoma. The sequencing used blood, collected from a patient whose treatment included radiotherapy and nephrectomy. The CDR3 is CASSVEMNTEAFF. CDR3 sequence (DNA): TGTGCCAGCAGCGTAGAGATGAACACTGAAGCTTTCTTT.